This TCR beta chain stems from a study of T cells in Graves' hyperthyroidism and ophthalmopathy. This clonotype was seen more than once but under ten times. Its specificity is unknown. Germline is not matched at one junction end, which may reflect a read error. The length of the CDR3 is 14 residues. Per the germline V gene, CDR1 is SGHRS and CDR2 is YFSETQ. The CDR3 regions of TCR beta were amplified from RNA transcripts. With the HTBI primer set, the TCR CDR3 went through a first round of RT-PCR. TCRdb independently ran MiXCR on the multiplex PCR reads; one entry per CDR3 protein. Here the sample spans some 650,000 distinct CDR3 sequences, around 15% being singletons. Overall study results and limits: Researchers found most expanded thyroid clonotypes above 0.001 in blood as well.

The sample consisted of blood. The gene calls are TRBV5-1 and TRBJ2-1, with a possible D match to TRBD2 (6 bases). The clonotype was recovered from a woman aged 40 to 50 with Graves' ophthalmopathy. The CDR3 DNA reads TGTGCCAGCAGCGCGAGGGACTTCTATAATGAGCAGTTCTTC. This codes for CASSARDFYNEQFF.